This T cell receptor beta chain comes out of a study of blood T cell repertoires in COVID-19. About the study: Acute and convalescent COVID-19 samples came from the United States, Italy and Spain. Nucleic acid was either cDNA or gDNA, and it came from T cells, B-cell-depleted T cells, or PBMCs.

The J segment lost 3 bases and the V segment lost 7 bases, leaving 6 bases of the junction unmatched. Germline V gives CDR1 MDHEN, CDR2 SYDVKM. CDR3 size: 15 residues. The sample holds one count of this clone. Everyone who took part was roughly 18 to 89 years old, and they came from 24 US areas. Authors' analysis steps: Amplifying reference gene primers gave estimates of nucleated cell counts. Sequenced by immunoSEQ multiplex PCR; TCRdb stores in-frame clones only, minus some. The DNA gave D and trimming, while V, J and clone size come from that table. The table records about 280,000 clones, around nine tenths of them present only once.

This clonotype originated in a woman aged 55-69 years who had recovered from COVID-19. Sequencing used PBMCs or T cells enriched from blood (not recorded which). The genes are TRBV28 and TRBJ1-2; 12 bases align to TRBD1. The CDR3 DNA reads as TGTGCCAGCACCACGGGACAGGGGGCCTACTATGGCTACACCTTC. Its translation: CASTTGQGAYYGYTF.